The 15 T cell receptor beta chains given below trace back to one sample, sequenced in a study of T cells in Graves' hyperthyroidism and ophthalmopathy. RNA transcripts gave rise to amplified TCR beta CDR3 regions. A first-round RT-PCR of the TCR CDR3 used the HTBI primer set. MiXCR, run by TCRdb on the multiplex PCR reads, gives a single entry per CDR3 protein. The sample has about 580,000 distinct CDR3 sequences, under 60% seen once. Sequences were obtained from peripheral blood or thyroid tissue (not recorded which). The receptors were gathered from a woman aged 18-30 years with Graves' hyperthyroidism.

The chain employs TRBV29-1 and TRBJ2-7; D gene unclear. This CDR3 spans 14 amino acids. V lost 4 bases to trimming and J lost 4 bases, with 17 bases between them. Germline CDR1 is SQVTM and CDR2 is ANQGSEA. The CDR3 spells CSVVRVSSLYEQYF. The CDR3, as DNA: TGCAGCGTTGTCCGGGTCTCATCCCTATACGAGCAGTACTTC.

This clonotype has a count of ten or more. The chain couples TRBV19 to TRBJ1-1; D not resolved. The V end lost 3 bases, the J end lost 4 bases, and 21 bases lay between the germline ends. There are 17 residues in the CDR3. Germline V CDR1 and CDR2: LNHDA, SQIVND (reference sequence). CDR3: CASSIGPTKRKSTEAFF. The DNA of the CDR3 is TGTGCCAGTAGTATTGGACCAACGAAGCGTAAGAGCACTGAAGCTTTCTTT.

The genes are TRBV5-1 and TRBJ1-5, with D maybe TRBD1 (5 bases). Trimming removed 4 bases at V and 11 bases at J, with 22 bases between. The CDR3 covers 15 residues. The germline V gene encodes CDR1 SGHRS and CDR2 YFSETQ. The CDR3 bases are TGCGCCAGCAGCCCGGGACTTCCGTACCAAGAGACCCAGCATTTT. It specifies CASSPGLPYQETQHF.

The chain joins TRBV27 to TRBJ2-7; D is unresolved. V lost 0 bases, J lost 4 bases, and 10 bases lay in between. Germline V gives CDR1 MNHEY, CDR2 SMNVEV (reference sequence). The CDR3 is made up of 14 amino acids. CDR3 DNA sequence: TGTGCCAGCAGTTTATCTTGGCAGGATTACGAGCAGTACTTC. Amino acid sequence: CASSLSWQDYEQYF.

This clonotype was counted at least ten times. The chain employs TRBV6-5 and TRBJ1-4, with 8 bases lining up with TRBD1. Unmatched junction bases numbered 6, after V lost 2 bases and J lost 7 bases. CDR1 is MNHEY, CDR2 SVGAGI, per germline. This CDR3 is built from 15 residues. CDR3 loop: CASSYRQGRGEKLFF. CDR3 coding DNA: TGTGCCAGCAGTTACCGACAGGGGAGAGGTGAAAAACTGTTTTTT.

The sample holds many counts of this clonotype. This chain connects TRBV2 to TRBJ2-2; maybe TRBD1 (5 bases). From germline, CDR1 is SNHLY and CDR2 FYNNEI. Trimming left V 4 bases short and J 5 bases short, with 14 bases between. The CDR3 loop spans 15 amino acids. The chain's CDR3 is CASSGFTGSTGELFF. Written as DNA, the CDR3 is TGTGCCAGCAGTGGGTTTACAGGATCTACCGGGGAGCTGTTTTTT. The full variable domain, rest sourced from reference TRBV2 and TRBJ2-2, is EPEVTQTPSHQVTQMGQEVILRCVPISNHLYFYWYRQILGQKVEFLVSFYNNEISEKSEIFDDQFSVERPDGSNFTLKIRSTKLEDSAMYFCASSGFTGSTGELFFGEGSRLTVL.

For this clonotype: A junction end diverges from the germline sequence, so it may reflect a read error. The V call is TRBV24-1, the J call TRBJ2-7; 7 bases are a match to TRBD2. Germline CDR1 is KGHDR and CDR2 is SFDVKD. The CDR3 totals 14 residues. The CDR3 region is CASSLRSGTYEQYF. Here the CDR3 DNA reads TGTGCCAGCAGTCTAAGAAGCGGGACCTACGAGCAGTACTTC.

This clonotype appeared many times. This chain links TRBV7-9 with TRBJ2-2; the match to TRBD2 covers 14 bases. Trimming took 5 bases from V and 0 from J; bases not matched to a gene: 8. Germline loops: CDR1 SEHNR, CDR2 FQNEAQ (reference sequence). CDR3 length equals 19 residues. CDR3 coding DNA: TGTGCCAGCAGCCTGCCCTGGACTAGCGGGAGGCCGAACACCGGGGAGCTGTTTTTT. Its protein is CASSLPWTSGRPNTGELFF.

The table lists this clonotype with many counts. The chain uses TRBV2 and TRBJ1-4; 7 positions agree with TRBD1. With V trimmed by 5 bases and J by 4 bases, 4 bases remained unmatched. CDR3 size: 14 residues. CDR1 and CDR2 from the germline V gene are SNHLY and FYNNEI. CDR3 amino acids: CASSWDSYNEKLFF. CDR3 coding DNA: TGTGCCAGCAGTTGGGACAGCTATAATGAAAAACTGTTTTTT. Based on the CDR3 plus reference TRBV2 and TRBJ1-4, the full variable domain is EPEVTQTPSHQVTQMGQEVILRCVPISNHLYFYWYRQILGQKVEFLVSFYNNEISEKSEIFDDQFSVERPDGSNFTLKIRSTKLEDSAMYFCASSWDSYNEKLFFGSGTQLSVL.

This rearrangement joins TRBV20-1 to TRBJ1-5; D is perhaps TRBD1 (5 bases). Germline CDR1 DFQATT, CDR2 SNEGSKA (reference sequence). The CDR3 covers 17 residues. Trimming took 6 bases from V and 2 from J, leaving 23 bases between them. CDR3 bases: TGCAGTGCCAGCAGCCAAGATGGCAGGGAAGGCAATCAGCCCCAGCATTTT. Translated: CSASSQDGREGNQPQHF.

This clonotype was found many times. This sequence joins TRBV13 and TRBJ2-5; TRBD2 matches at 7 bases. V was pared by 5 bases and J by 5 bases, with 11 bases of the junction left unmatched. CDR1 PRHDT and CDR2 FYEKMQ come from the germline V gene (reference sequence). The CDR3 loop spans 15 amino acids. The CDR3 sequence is CASSDRAGVEETQYF. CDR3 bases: TGTGCCAGCAGCGATCGGGCGGGAGTGGAGGAGACCCAGTACTTC.

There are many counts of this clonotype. CDR3 in amino acids: CATIAGGGETQYF. CDR3 nucleotides: TGTGCCACAATAGCGGGAGGCGGAGAGACCCAGTACTTC. The chain combines TRBV2 with TRBJ2-5; 10 positions agree with TRBD2. The CDR3 extends over 13 amino acids. Germline V gives CDR1 SNHLY, CDR2 FYNNEI. The V gene end was trimmed by 10 bases and the J gene end by 4 bases; junction bases not matched to a gene: 6.

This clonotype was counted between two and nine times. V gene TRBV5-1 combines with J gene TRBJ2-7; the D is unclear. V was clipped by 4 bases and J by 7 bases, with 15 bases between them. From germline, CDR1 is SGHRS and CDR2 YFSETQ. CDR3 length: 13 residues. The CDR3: CASSLVGSGEQYF. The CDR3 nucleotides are TGCGCCAGCAGCCTGGTGGGGTCCGGGGAGCAGTACTTC.

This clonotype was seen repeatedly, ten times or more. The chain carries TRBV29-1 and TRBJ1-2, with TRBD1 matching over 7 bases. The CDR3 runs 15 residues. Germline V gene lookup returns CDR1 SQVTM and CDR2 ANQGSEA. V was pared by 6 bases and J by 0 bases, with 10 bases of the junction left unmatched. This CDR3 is CSVGDPTGSNYGYTF. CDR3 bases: TGCAGCGTCGGAGACCCGACAGGGTCTAACTATGGCTACACCTTC.

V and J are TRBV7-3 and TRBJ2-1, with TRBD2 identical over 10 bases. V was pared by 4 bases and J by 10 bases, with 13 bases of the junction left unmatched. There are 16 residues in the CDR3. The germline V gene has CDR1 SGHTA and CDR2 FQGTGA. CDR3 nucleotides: TGTGCCAGCAGCTCCCCTAGCGGGAGACTCCACGGGGAGCAGTTCTTC. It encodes CASSSPSGRLHGEQFF. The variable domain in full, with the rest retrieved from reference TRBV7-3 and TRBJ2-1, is GAGVSQTPSNKVTEKGKYVELRCDPISGHTALYWYRQSLGQGPEFLIYFQGTGAADDSGLPNDRFFAVRPEGSVSTLKIQRTERGDSAVYLCASSSPSGRLHGEQFFGPGTRLTVL.